These T cell receptor beta chains were read from a single sample in a study of shared clonotypes between healthy human individuals. The repertoire was sequenced with immunoSEQ multiplex PCR; TCRdb's copy has only in-frame clones and lacks some. The sample shows some 2 million clones, roughly 95% of them seen only once. Sequenced: naive CD4+ T cells sorted from blood. These receptors all come from a man aged 18 to 30 in good health. The CDR3 runs from the conserved cysteine through the conserved F or W. The order of the fields is clone size, J gene, V gene, D gene, CDR3 DNA, CDR3 protein. A D gene is named only where the DNA matches it firmly. Clone sizes are given selectively: once, few, many, or a class where the clone is expanded.

abundance: NA; j_gene: TRBJ1-4; v_gene: TRBV5-1; d_gene: NA; CDR3nt: TGCGCCAGCAGCCCGGAGGCAACTAATGAAAAACTGTTTTTT; CDR3aa: CASSPEATNEKLFF
abundance: NA; j_gene: TRBJ1-4; v_gene: TRBV30; d_gene: NA; CDR3nt: TGTGCCCTAACGCCGGGCCCTAATGAAAAACTGTTTTTT; CDR3aa: CALTPGPNEKLFF
abundance: NA; j_gene: TRBJ2-3; v_gene: TRBV11-2; d_gene: TRBD2; CDR3nt: TGTGCCAGCAGCTTCACTAGCGGGGGGGCCAGCACAGATACGCAGTATTTT; CDR3aa: CASSFTSGGASTDTQYF
abundance: once; j_gene: TRBJ1-1; v_gene: TRBV6-6; d_gene: NA; CDR3nt: TGTGCCAGCAGTTACTCGAATGCAGGACCGAACACTGAAGCTTTCTTT; CDR3aa: CASSYSNAGPNTEAFF
abundance: NA; j_gene: TRBJ1-2; v_gene: TRBV6-5; d_gene: TRBD1; CDR3nt: TGTGCCAGCAGCCGACAGGGGGATGGCTACACCTTC; CDR3aa: CASSRQGDGYTF
abundance: once; j_gene: TRBJ1-6; v_gene: TRBV27; d_gene: NA; CDR3nt: TGTGCCAGCAGTTTATTATCCGAGAATAATTCACCCCTCCACTTT; CDR3aa: CASSLLSENNSPLHF
abundance: NA; j_gene: TRBJ1-5; v_gene: TRBV10-1; d_gene: TRBD1; CDR3nt: TGCGCCATCACAGGGGGCTTAAGCAATCAGCCCCAGCATTTT; CDR3aa: CAITGGLSNQPQHF
abundance: NA; j_gene: TRBJ1-2; v_gene: TRBV2; d_gene: TRBD1; CDR3nt: TGTGCCAGCAGGGGGGGACCGGGACAGCTTTATTCCTATGGCTACACCTTC; CDR3aa: CASRGGPGQLYSYGYTF
abundance: NA; j_gene: TRBJ1-5; v_gene: TRBV7-2; d_gene: TRBD1; CDR3nt: TGTGCCAGCAGCCCAGACGGACAGGGAACTCAGCCCCAGCATTTT; CDR3aa: CASSPDGQGTQPQHF
abundance: NA; j_gene: TRBJ2-5; v_gene: TRBV5-1; d_gene: TRBD2; CDR3nt: TGCGCCAGCAGCTTGGATGGGACTAGCGGTAGTCAAGAGACCCAGTACTTC; CDR3aa: CASSLDGTSGSQETQYF
abundance: NA; j_gene: TRBJ1-5; v_gene: TRBV30; d_gene: NA; CDR3nt: TGTGCCTGGAGTGCGAGTAGCAATCAGCCCCAGCATTTT; CDR3aa: CAWSASSNQPQHF
abundance: NA; j_gene: TRBJ2-3; v_gene: TRBV30; d_gene: NA; CDR3nt: TGTGCCTGGGGCGGCGTAGATACGCAGTATTTT; CDR3aa: CAWGGVDTQYF
abundance: NA; j_gene: TRBJ2-5; v_gene: TRBV11-2; d_gene: NA; CDR3nt: TGTGCCAGCAGCTTAGGTGGCAGGGTGGGCGAGACCCAGTACTTC; CDR3aa: CASSLGGRVGETQYF
abundance: NA; j_gene: TRBJ2-7; v_gene: TRBV5-6; d_gene: NA; CDR3nt: TGTGCCAGCAGCTTGACCATCCTGGGCGAGCAGTACTTC; CDR3aa: CASSLTILGEQYF
abundance: NA; j_gene: TRBJ2-3; v_gene: TRBV2; d_gene: NA; CDR3nt: TGTGCCAGCCTGCAGGAGGACCCAGATACGCAGTATTTT; CDR3aa: CASLQEDPDTQYF
abundance: NA; j_gene: TRBJ1-1; v_gene: TRBV6-1; d_gene: TRBD1; CDR3nt: TGTGCCAGCAGTCTAGGACAGGGTCAGACTGAAGCTTTCTTT; CDR3aa: CASSLGQGQTEAFF
abundance: NA; j_gene: TRBJ2-1; v_gene: TRBV10-1; d_gene: TRBD2; CDR3nt: TGCGCCAGCAGTTCTAGCGGGGGGGCCTACAATGAGCAGTTCTTC; CDR3aa: CASSSSGGAYNEQFF
abundance: NA; j_gene: TRBJ2-3; v_gene: TRBV5-4; d_gene: TRBD2; CDR3nt: TGTGCCAGCAGCCAAGGGACTAGCGGGAGGACAGATACGCAGTATTTT; CDR3aa: CASSQGTSGRTDTQYF
abundance: once; j_gene: TRBJ1-5; v_gene: TRBV15; d_gene: NA; CDR3nt: TGTGCCACCAACTCGGGCCTCGGCGGACAGCCCCAGCATTTT; CDR3aa: CATNSGLGGQPQHF
abundance: NA; j_gene: TRBJ1-1; v_gene: TRBV11-3; d_gene: NA; CDR3nt: TGTGCCAGCAGCTTAAACGGAGGTGCGGCTAAAGCTTTCTTT; CDR3aa: CASSLNGGAAKAFF
abundance: NA; j_gene: TRBJ1-1; v_gene: TRBV11-2; d_gene: TRBD1; CDR3nt: TGTGCCAGCAGCTTAGACAGGACAGGGAGAACTGAAGCTTTCTTT; CDR3aa: CASSLDRTGRTEAFF
abundance: NA; j_gene: TRBJ1-3; v_gene: TRBV7-2; d_gene: TRBD1; CDR3nt: TGTGCCAGCAGCCTGGGACAGATAGGAAACACCATATATTTT; CDR3aa: CASSLGQIGNTIYF